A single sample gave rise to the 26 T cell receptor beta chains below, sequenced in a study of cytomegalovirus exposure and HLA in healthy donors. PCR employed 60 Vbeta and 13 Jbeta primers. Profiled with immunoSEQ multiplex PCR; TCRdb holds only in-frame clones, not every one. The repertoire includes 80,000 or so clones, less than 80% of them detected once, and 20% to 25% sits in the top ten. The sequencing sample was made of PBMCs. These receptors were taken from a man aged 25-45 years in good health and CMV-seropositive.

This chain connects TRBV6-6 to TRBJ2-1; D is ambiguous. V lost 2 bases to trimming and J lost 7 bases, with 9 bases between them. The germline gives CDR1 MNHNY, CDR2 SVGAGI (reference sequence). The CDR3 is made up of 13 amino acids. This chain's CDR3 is CASSYVARNEQFF. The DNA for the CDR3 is TGTGCCAGCAGTTACGTTGCGAGGAATGAGCAGTTCTTC.

The CDR3: CASSPGQEGNEQFF. In DNA form, the CDR3 reads TGTGCCAGCAGCCCTGGACAGGAGGGCAATGAGCAGTTCTTC. V and J are TRBV14 and TRBJ2-1; perhaps TRBD1 as D (7 bases). Germline V gene lookup returns CDR1 SGHDN and CDR2 FVKESK. Trimming pared 4 bases from V and 6 bases from J, leaving 13 bases between. This CDR3 has 14 amino acids.

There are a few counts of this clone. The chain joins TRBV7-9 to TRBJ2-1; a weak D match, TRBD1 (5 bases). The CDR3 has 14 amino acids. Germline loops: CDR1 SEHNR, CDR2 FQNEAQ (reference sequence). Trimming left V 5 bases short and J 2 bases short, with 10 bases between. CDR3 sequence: CASSLTGAYNEQFF. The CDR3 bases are TGTGCCAGCAGCCTCACAGGAGCCTACAATGAGCAGTTCTTC. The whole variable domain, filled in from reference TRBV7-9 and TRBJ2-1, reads DTGVSQNPRHKITKRGQNVTFRCDPISEHNRLYWYRQTLGQGPEFLTYFQNEAQLEKSRLLSDRFSAERPKGSFSTLEIQRTEQGDSAMYLCASSLTGAYNEQFFGPGTRLTVL.

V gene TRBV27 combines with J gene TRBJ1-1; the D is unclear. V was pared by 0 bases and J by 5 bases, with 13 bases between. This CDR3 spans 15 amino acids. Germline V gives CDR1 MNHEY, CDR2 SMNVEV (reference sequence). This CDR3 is CASSLSLRLITEAFF. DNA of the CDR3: TGTGCCAGCAGTTTATCACTCAGACTTATAACTGAAGCTTTCTTT.

Here the CDR3 reads CASSLVGASSYEQYF. The CDR3 DNA reads TGCGCCAGCAGCTTGGTGGGGGCCAGCTCCTACGAGCAGTACTTC. The J gene is TRBJ2-7, the V gene TRBV5-1; D is perhaps TRBD1 (6 bases). The V gene lost 0 bases and the J gene lost 0 bases, with 10 bases spanning the gap. Per the germline V gene, CDR1 is SGHRS and CDR2 is YFSETQ. The length of the CDR3 is 15 residues.

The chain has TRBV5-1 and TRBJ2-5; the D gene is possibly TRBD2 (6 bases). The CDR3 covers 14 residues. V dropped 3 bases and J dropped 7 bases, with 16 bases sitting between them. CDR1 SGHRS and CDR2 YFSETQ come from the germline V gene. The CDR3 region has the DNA TGCGCCAGCAGCTCCGGGGGAGAAGAGTGGACCCAGTACTTC. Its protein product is CASSSGGEEWTQYF.

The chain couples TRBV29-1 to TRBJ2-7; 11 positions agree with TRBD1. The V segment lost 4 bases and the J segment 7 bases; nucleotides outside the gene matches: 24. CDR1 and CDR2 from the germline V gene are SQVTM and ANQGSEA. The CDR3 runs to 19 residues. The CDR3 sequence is CSVGDRGTGGSGGGGEQYF. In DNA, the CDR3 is TGCAGCGTTGGAGATAGAGGGACAGGGGGTAGCGGGGGCGGGGGGGAGCAGTACTTC.

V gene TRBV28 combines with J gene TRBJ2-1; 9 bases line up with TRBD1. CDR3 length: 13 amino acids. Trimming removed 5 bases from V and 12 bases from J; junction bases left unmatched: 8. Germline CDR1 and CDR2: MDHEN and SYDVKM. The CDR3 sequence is CASSLRDRARQFF. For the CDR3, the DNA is TGTGCCAGCAGTCTCCGGGACAGGGCCAGGCAGTTCTTC.

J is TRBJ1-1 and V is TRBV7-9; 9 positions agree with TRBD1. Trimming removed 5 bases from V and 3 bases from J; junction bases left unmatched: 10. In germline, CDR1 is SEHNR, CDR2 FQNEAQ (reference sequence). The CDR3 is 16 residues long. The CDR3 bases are TGTGCCAGCAGCCCCTGGGACAGGGAAGGAGACACTGAAGCTTTCTTT. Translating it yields CASSPWDREGDTEAFF.

CDR3 sequence reads: CASSIGVRDTDYSNQPQHF. The CDR3 DNA sequence: TGTGCCAGTAGTATAGGAGTCCGGGACACCGACTATAGCAATCAGCCCCAGCATTTT. The chain uses TRBV19 and TRBJ1-5; tentatively, D is TRBD1 (6 bases). CDR3 length: 19 residues. Per germline, CDR1 LNHDA and CDR2 SQIVND (reference sequence). V lost 1 base, J lost 0 bases, and 19 bases lay in between.

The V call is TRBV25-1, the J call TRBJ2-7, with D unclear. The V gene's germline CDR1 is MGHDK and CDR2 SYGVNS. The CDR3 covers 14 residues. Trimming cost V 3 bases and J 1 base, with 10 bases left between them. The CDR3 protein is CASSDRYRSYEQYF. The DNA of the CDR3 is TGTGCCAGCAGTGACCGCTACCGATCCTACGAGCAGTACTTC.

For the CDR3, the DNA is TGTGCCAGCAGCACGAGGACAGATACCGCCTACGAGCAGTACTTC. Translated: CASSTRTDTAYEQYF. This chain uses TRBV7-2 with TRBJ2-7; possibly TRBD1 for D (6 bases). Germline CDR1 reads SGHTA; CDR2 reads FQGNSA. With 5 bases removed from V and 2 bases from J, the gap between germline ends came to 16 bases. The CDR3 has 15 amino acids.

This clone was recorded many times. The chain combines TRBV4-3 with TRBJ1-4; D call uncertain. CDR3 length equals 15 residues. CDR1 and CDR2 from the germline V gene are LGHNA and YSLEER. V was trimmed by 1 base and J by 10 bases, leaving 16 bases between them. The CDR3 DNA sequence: TGCGCCAGCAGCCAAGGAGACGGAGGGATGGTAAAACTGTTTTTT. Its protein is CASSQGDGGMVKLFF.

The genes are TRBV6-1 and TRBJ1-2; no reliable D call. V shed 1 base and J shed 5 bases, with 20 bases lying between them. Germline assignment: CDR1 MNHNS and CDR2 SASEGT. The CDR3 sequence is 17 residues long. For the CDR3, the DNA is TGTGCCAGCAGTGAAGAGGCCGGGTTCTGGTCGGGATATGGCTACACCTTC. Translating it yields CASSEEAGFWSGYGYTF.

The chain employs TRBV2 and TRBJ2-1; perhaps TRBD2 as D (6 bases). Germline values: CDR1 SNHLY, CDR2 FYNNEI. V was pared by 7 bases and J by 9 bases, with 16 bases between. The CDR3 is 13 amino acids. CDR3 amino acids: CASNWASDREQFF. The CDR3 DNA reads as TGTGCCAGCAATTGGGCTAGCGATCGTGAGCAGTTCTTC.

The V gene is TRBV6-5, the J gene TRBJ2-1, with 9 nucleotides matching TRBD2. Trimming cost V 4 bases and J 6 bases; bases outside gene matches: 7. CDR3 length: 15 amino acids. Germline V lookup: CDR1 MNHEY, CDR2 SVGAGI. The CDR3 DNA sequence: TGTGCCAGCAGTTCTAGCGGGGAGGGAGGCAATGAGCAGTTCTTC. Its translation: CASSSSGEGGNEQFF.

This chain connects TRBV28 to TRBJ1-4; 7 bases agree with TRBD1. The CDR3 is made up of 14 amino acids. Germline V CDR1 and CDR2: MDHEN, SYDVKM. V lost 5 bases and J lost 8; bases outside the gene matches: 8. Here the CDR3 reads CASSGDRAGEKLFF. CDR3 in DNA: TGTGCCAGCAGTGGAGACAGGGCGGGCGAAAAACTGTTTTTT. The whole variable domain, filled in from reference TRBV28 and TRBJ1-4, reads DVKVTQSSRYLVKRTGEKVFLECVQDMDHENMFWYRQDPGLGLRLIYFSYDVKMKEKGDIPEGYSVSREKKERFSLILESASTNQTSMYLCASSGDRAGEKLFFGSGTQLSVL.

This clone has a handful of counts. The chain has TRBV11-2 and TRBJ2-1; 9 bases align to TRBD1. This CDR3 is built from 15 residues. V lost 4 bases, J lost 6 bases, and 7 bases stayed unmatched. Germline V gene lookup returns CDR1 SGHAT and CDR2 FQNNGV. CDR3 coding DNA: TGTGCCAGCAGCTCCCGGGACAGGGCAGGCAATGAGCAGTTCTTC. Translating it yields CASSSRDRAGNEQFF.

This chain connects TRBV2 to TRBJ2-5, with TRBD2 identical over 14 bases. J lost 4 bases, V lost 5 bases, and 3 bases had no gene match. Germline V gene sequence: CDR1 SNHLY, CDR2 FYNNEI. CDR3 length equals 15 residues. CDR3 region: CASSPGLAGVETQYF. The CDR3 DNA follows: TGTGCCAGCAGTCCGGGACTAGCGGGAGTAGAGACCCAGTACTTC.

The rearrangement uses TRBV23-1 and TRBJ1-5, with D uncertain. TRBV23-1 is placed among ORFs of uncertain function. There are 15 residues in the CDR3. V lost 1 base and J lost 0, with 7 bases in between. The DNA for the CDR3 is TGCGCCAGCAGTCAATTAGAACTTAGCAATCAGCCCCAGCATTTT. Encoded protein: CASSQLELSNQPQHF.

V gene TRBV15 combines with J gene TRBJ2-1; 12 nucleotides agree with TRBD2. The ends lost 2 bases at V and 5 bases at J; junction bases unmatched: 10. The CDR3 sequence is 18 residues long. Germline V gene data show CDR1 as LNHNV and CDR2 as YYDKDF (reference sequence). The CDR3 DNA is TGTGCCACCAGCAGATCCGAGACTAGCGGGGGTCTCCACAATGAGCAGTTCTTC. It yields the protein CATSRSETSGGLHNEQFF.

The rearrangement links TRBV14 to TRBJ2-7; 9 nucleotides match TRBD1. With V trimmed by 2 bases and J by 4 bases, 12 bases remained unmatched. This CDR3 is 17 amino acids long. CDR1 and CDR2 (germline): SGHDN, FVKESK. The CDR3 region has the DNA TGTGCCAGCAGCCAACTTTATGGGACAGGGTCGATGTACGAGCAGTACTTC. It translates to CASSQLYGTGSMYEQYF.

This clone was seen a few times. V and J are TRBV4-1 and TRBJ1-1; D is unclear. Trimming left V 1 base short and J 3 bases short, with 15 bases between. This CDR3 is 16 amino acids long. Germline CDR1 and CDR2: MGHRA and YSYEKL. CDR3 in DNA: TGCGCCAGCAGCCAAGGACTGGTAAGAAGAGACACTGAAGCTTTCTTT. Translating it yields CASSQGLVRRDTEAFF.

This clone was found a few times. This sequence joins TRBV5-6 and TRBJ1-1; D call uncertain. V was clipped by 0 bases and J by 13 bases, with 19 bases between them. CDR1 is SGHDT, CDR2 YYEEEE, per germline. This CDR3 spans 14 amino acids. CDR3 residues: CASSLVAPGRSVFF. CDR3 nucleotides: TGTGCCAGCAGCTTGGTGGCGCCAGGCCGGTCCGTTTTCTTT.

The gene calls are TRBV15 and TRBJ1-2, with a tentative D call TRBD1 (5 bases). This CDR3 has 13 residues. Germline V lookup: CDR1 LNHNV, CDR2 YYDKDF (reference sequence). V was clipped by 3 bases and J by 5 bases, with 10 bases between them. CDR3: CATSRGGDYGYTF. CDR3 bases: TGTGCCACCAGCAGGGGGGGTGATTATGGCTACACCTTC.

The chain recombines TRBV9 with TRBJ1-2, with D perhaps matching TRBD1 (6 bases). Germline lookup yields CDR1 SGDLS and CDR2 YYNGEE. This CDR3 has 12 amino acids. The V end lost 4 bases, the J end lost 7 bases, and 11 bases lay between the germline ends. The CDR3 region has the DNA TGTGCCAGCAGCTTTAGCAGGGGTGGCTACACCTTC. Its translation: CASSFSRGGYTF.